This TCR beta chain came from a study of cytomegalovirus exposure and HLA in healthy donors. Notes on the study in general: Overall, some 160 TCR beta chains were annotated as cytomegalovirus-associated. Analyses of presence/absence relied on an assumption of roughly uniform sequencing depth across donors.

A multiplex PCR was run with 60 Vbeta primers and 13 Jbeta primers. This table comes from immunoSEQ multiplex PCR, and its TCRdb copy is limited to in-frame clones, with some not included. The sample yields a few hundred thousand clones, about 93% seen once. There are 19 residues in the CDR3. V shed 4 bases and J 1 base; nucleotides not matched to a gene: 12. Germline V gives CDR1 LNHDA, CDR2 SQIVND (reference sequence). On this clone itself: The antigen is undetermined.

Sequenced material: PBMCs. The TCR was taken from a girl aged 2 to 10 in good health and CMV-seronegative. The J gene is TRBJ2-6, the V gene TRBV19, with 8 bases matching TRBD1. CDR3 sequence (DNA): TGTGCCAGTAGTAGGGGACAGGAATTAACCCCGTCTGGGGCCAACGTCCTGACTTTC. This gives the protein CASSRGQELTPSGANVLTF. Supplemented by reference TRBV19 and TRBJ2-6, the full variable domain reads DGGITQSPKYLFRKEGQNVTLSCEQNLNHDAMYWYRQDPGQGLRLIYYSQIVNDFQKGDIAEGYSVSREKKESFPLTVTSAQKNPTAFYLCASSRGQELTPSGANVLTFGAGSRLTVL.